This T cell receptor (beta chain) originates from a study of graft-versus-host responses after intestinal transplantation (dated by TCRdb to the early 2020s). Notes on the research overall: Multivisceral, liver-intestinal, or isolated intestinal transplants were received by the recipients. All recipients received anti-thymocyte globulin induction followed by maintenance tacrolimus and steroids for approximately 3 years. After intestinal transplantation, graft-versus-host and host-versus-graft alloreactive T cell clones were followed in the graft, circulation and bone marrow using bulk TCR-beta CDR3 sequencing. To identify alloreactive clones, pre-transplant mixed lymphocyte reaction products were sequenced and then compared with unstimulated pre-transplant donor and recipient T cells. The cohort enrolled fewer than 25 intestinal transplant recipients including one retransplant, and a few patients lacking pretransplant specimens were excluded. A peak of at least 4% donor T cells among recipient peripheral blood mononuclear cells was the definition used for donor T cell macrochimerism. Rather than going through the commercial service, samples from three later patients were sequenced in-house on an Illumina MiSeq and processed with MiXCR. On the study overall, not on this receptor specifically: GvH clones turned up in recipient bone marrow, with some appearing earlier in ileal mucosa or blood, a pattern consistent with an intestinal mucosal origin. Early after transplant, peak levels of circulating GvH clones were associated with declines in HvG clones. Conclusions were limited by the relatively low number and heterogeneity of intestinal transplant patients. Patients with donor T cell macrochimerism had high GvH to HvG T cell clonal ratios in their allografts.

The time point label here, explained by the study, means: cells obtained before transplantation from donor or recipient. CD3+CD4+ and CD3+CD8+ populations were FACS-sorted from unstimulated pre-transplant donor and recipient cells taken from spleen or lymph nodes. Preparation of the library involved the immunoSEQ multiplex PCR assay. In most patients, genomic DNA was isolated using the Qiagen DNeasy Blood and Tissue Kit and sent frozen to Adaptive Biotechnologies for TCR sequencing. Adaptive Biotechnologies carried out high-throughput TCR-beta CDR3 sequencing of genomic DNA for most patients. Processing in the source paper ran as follows. Adaptive's ImmunoSEQ software was the source of the TCR sequencing data for roughly 19 patients, while a few other patients were processed with MiXCR and VDJtools. To correct CD4 versus CD8 sorting errors, sequences present in both subsets at a frequency ratio below 5:1 were removed. Because the origin of CDR3 nucleotide sequences shared between donor and recipient could not be assigned, those sequences were removed. At least 2-fold expansion over unstimulated cells and a minimum CFSE-low frequency of 0.002% (template counts) or 0.001% (read counts) were required for clones to be classified as alloreactive. Clones detected in sequenced pre-transplant spleen, lymph node, or MLR CFSE-low populations of the donor or recipient were defined as mappable. Cumulative frequency of alloreactive clones was calculated as a percentage of all sequences weighted by copy number. What TCRdb holds here is the immuneACCESS table cut down to in-frame rearrangements. Part of the clones is not present; checked against another copy, under half of the missing clones reflect an unresolved V gene, and the others are unexplained. The V and J calls and clone size are taken from that table; D and trimming were inferred from the DNA. This sample has roughly 69,000 clones in its table, and 90% of those were observed once. The ten largest clones capture 1.7% of the sample.

CDR1 is given as MGHRA and CDR2 as YSYEKL, both from the germline V gene. Compared with germline, V lacks 1 base and J lacks 6 bases; bases without a gene match: 6. The cysteine opens and the phenylalanine closes a CDR3 of 16 amino acids. The retained sequence is limited to the CDR3, 48 bases, with the frame set at the first base. This clone was seen a few times. Its antigen is currently not known. Base qualities are missing; no much larger clone stands one base away. The sample was unstimulated CD8+ T cells sorted from spleen or lymph node cells, taken before transplant. The sequence is built from TRBV4-1 and TRBJ2-2; TRBD2 fits 9 bases in the junction. The TCR sequence derives from a human donor who was the organ donor for an intestinal transplant. The CDR3 region has the sequence CASSQVGIAGAGELFF. At the DNA level, the sequence is TGCGCCAGCAGCCAAGTGGGGATAGCGGGAGCCGGGGAGCTGTTTTTT.